Listed here are 26 T cell receptor beta chains from one sample, sequenced in a study of T cells in Graves' hyperthyroidism and ophthalmopathy. Authors of the study amplified TCR beta CDR3 regions from RNA transcripts. Primed by the HTBI set, a first-round RT-PCR was run on the TCR CDR3. MiXCR, run by TCRdb on the multiplex PCR reads, gives a single entry per CDR3 protein. The table records a few hundred thousand distinct CDR3 sequences, more than 15% of them present only once. Input material: blood. The receptors stem from a woman aged 25 to 39 with Graves' ophthalmopathy.

This clonotype was picked up a small number of times. V and J are TRBV6-5 and TRBJ2-2, with TRBD2 matching over 7 bases. The germline V gene encodes CDR1 MNHEY and CDR2 SVGAGI. This CDR3 comprises 16 residues. The J segment lost 3 bases and the V segment lost 4 bases, leaving 8 bases of the junction unmatched. The CDR3, as DNA: TGTGCCAGCAGTTGGACGGGAGGAAAATACACCGGGGAGCTGTTTTTT. It translates to CASSWTGGKYTGELFF.

In its sample, this clonotype was seen a few times. The rearrangement links TRBV7-8 to TRBJ2-7; a weak D match, TRBD2 (5 bases). With 3 bases removed from V and 2 bases from J, the gap between germline ends came to 14 bases. Germline V lookup: CDR1 SGHVS, CDR2 FQNEAQ. The CDR3 spans 15 residues. The CDR3 coding sequence is TGTGCCAGCAGCTTCGGAGCGGCTGGACCCTACGAGCAGTACTTC. Protein product: CASSFGAAGPYEQYF.

The V gene is TRBV12-3 or TRBV12-4, the J gene TRBJ2-4; D possibly matches TRBD1 or TRBD2 (5 bases each). The CDR3 is made up of 17 amino acids. Trimming pared 2 bases from V and 0 bases from J, leaving 14 bases between. CDR3 protein: CASSLHGTVLAKNIQYF. In nucleotides, the CDR3 is TGTGCCAGCAGTTTACACGGGACGGTTCTAGCCAAAAACATTCAGTACTTC.

In its sample, this clonotype was seen many times. This chain uses TRBV28 with TRBJ2-1, with 7 positions matching TRBD2. Trimming at V came to 5 bases and at J to 1 base, leaving 8 bases not matched to a gene. This CDR3 spans 16 amino acids. From germline, CDR1 is MDHEN and CDR2 SYDVKM. The CDR3 DNA reads as TGTGCCAGCAGTGCTTGGGAGGGGAAATCCTACAATGAGCAGTTCTTC. It is translated as CASSAWEGKSYNEQFF.

V is TRBV4-2 and J is TRBJ2-7; TRBD2 aligns across 11 bases. This CDR3 contains 16 residues. Looked up from germline, CDR1 is LGHNA and CDR2 is YNFKEQ. V trimming: 4 bases; J trimming: 4 bases; junction bases outside the gene matches: 9. Here the CDR3 reads CASSPLLAGDGYEQYF. In DNA, the CDR3 is TGTGCCAGCAGCCCTTTACTAGCGGGAGATGGATACGAGCAGTACTTC.

V and J are TRBV25-1 and TRBJ1-6; D call uncertain. The CDR3 spans 15 residues. Per germline, CDR1 MGHDK and CDR2 SYGVNS. V was cut by 4 bases and J by 5 bases, with 12 bases left in between. CDR3 bases: TGTGCCAGCAGTGCCCTGGGATCGAATAATTCACCCCTCCACTTT. Protein sequence: CASSALGSNNSPLHF.

At least ten counts were recorded for this clonotype. The V and J genes are TRBV7-2 and TRBJ2-5, with TRBD2 matching over 8 bases. The CDR3 covers 18 residues. Per germline, CDR1 SGHTA and CDR2 FQGNSA. V shed 2 bases, J shed 4 bases, and the junction held 15 bases outside the gene matches. CDR3 in DNA: TGTGCCAGCAGCTTAACCCGATGGCTAGCGGGTTGGGGAGAGACCCAGTACTTC. It yields the protein CASSLTRWLAGWGETQYF.

This clonotype was seen repeatedly, ten times or more. The genes are TRBV20-1 and TRBJ2-5; 7 nucleotides agree with TRBD2. CDR1 and CDR2 from the germline V gene are DFQATT and SNEGSKA (reference sequence). V lost 5 bases to trimming and J lost 5 bases; unmatched junction nucleotides: 5. The CDR3 is 12 amino acids. CDR3 sequence reads: CSARTGGETQYF. The CDR3 nucleotides are TGCAGTGCTCGGACCGGGGGGGAGACCCAGTACTTC.

This clonotype was picked up a small number of times. The CDR3 nucleotides are TGTGCCAGCAGGCCAAACTCTGCAGTTTCACGGTGGAAGCAGTACTTC. Encoded protein: CASRPNSAVSRWKQYF. The chain combines TRBV6-2 or TRBV6-3 with TRBJ2-7; no definite D call. Trimming removed 6 bases at V and 8 bases at J, with 26 bases between. Germline V gene sequence: CDR1 MNHEY, CDR2 SVGEGT. The CDR3 covers 16 residues.

This clonotype was found a few times. V and J are TRBV6-2 or TRBV6-3 and TRBJ2-1; TRBD2 matches 14 bases. The CDR3 is made up of 15 amino acids. Germline V gene sequence: CDR1 MNHEY, CDR2 SVGEGT. After removal of 8 bases from V and 1 base from J, the junction contained 1 base not matched to a gene. CDR3 coding DNA: TGTGCCAGCGGGACTAGCGGGGGTTCCTACAATGAGCAGTTCTTC. Protein: CASGTSGGSYNEQFF.

The gene calls are TRBV6-9 and TRBJ2-1; D unresolved. CDR1 and CDR2 from the germline V gene are MNHGY and SVAAGI. This CDR3 is built from 11 residues. The V end was cut by 2 bases, the J end by 7 bases, with 3 bases between. CDR3 loop: CASSYANEQFF. DNA for the CDR3: TGTGCCAGCAGTTATGCGAATGAGCAGTTCTTC.

Only a few counts were recorded for this clonotype. V usage is TRBV10-3 and J usage is TRBJ1-2; the match to TRBD1 covers 10 bases. This CDR3 region has 15 residues. Germline CDR1 is ENHRY and CDR2 is SYGVKD. V was clipped by 4 bases and J by 6 bases; unmatched bases: 8. In nucleotides, the CDR3 is TGTGCCATCAGTGGTCCCGGGACAGGGGTCGATGGCTACACCTTC. It encodes CAISGPGTGVDGYTF.

This clonotype was counted at least ten times. The chain joins TRBV7-2 to TRBJ2-7; TRBD1 agrees at 9 bases. This CDR3 comprises 14 residues. Germline lookup yields CDR1 SGHTA and CDR2 FQGNSA. The V and J ends lost 7 bases and 4 bases, in that order; junction bases with no gene match: 8. CDR3 DNA sequence: TGTGCCAGCACCCAGACCGGGACAGGGTACGAGCAGTACTTC. As protein: CASTQTGTGYEQYF.

This clonotype came up a few times. This chain connects TRBV12-3 or TRBV12-4 to TRBJ1-5; D is possibly TRBD1 (5 bases). The CDR3 covers 14 residues. Trimming left V 7 bases short and J 1 base short, with 11 bases between. The CDR3 region is CASNGGGSNQPQHF. CDR3 nucleotides: TGTGCCAGCAACGGGGGGGGGAGCAATCAGCCCCAGCATTTT.

As to this clonotype: This may stem from a read error, because a much larger clone lies one nucleotide away. Since no conserved phenylalanine or tryptophan closes the CDR3, a read error is the likely cause. The rearrangement joins TRBV7-9 to TRBJ1-1, with 7 bases matching TRBD1. CDR3 size: 17 residues. V lost 2 bases, J lost 2 bases, and 11 bases stayed unmatched. Germline-derived CDR1 and CDR2 are SEHNR and FQNEAQ (reference sequence). CDR3 DNA: TGTGCCAGCAGCTTATGGGGAAGGGGGCCTCAAAACACTGAAGCTTTCTCT. Protein product: CASSLWGRGPQNTEAFS.

This clonotype was observed at least ten times. The CDR3 here is CAWSGGLNEQFF. Written as DNA, the CDR3 is TGTGCCTGGAGTGGGGGGCTCAATGAGCAGTTCTTC. V gene TRBV30 combines with J gene TRBJ2-1, with a possible D match to TRBD1 (6 bases). In germline, CDR1 is GTSNPN, CDR2 SVGIG (reference sequence). The CDR3 covers 12 residues. The V end was cut by 1 base, the J end by 6 bases, with 7 bases between.

This clonotype is a singleton in its sample. V gene TRBV11-2 combines with J gene TRBJ2-1; the match to TRBD2 covers 9 bases. V shed 8 bases and J 2 bases; nucleotides not matched to a gene: 19. Germline loops: CDR1 SGHAT, CDR2 FQNNGV. This CDR3 contains 19 residues. The CDR3 nucleotides read TGTGCCAGCTCGGGTCGGGTTAGCGGGAGTCGGTTTCCCTACAATGAGCAGTTCTTC. The encoded protein is CASSGRVSGSRFPYNEQFF.

This clonotype has just a few counts. The genes are TRBV20-1 and TRBJ2-3; TRBD2 is a possible D gene (5 bases). The V end was cut by 6 bases, the J end by 0 bases, with 13 bases between. The length of the CDR3 is 14 residues. The germline CDR1 and CDR2 sequences are DFQATT and SNEGSKA (reference sequence). CDR3 in amino acids: CSADRGSSTDTQYF. The CDR3 bases are TGCAGTGCCGATCGGGGTTCTAGCACAGATACGCAGTATTTT.

This clonotype was recorded many times. The CDR3 spells CASSLWTSGREDTQYF. The DNA of the CDR3 is TGTGCCAGCAGCCTCTGGACTAGCGGGAGGGAAGATACGCAGTATTTT. The chain couples TRBV11-2 to TRBJ2-3; 15 bases agree with TRBD2. Trimming removed 5 bases from V and 5 bases from J; junction bases left unmatched: 5. The CDR3 sequence is 16 residues long. Germline V gene sequence: CDR1 SGHAT, CDR2 FQNNGV.

With respect to this clonotype: Because the CDR3's place on the DNA is in doubt, the DNA is left out and the CDR3 is given as listed by TCRdb. The gene calls are TRBV11-2 and TRBJ2-3; TRBD1, the table's D call, lacks a check against the DNA. The CDR3 is 19 amino acids in total, end residues counted. Looked up from germline, CDR1 is SGHAT and CDR2 is FQNNGV. CDR3: CASSFYICSASPGADTQYF.

This clonotype came up many times. The chain recombines TRBV2 with TRBJ1-1; 8 bases fit TRBD1. Germline V gene data show CDR1 as SNHLY and CDR2 as FYNNEI. CDR3 length: 14 residues. The junction had 8 bases not matched to a gene; V was cut back by 5 bases and J by 6 bases. CDR3 in DNA: TGTGCCAGCAGTCAGGGACAGGCGGCGGCTGAAGCTTTCTTT. Encoded protein: CASSQGQAAAEAFF.

On this clonotype itself: Germline is not matched at one junction end, which may reflect a read error. V gene TRBV29-1 combines with J gene TRBJ2-1, with 10 bases fitting TRBD2. The CDR3 length is 13 residues. The germline gives CDR1 SQVTM, CDR2 ANQGSEA. CDR3 in DNA: TGCAGCGCCGGACTAGCGGCTTACAATGCGCAGTTCTTC. It specifies CSAGLAAYNAQFF.

A word on this clonotype: The CDR3 carries no conserved terminal phenylalanine or tryptophan, so it likely arises from a read error. This chain joins TRBV2 and TRBJ1-1; D not certain. Germline CDR1 is SNHLY and CDR2 is FYNNEI. V was trimmed by 2 bases and J by 0 bases, leaving 7 bases between them. This CDR3 is 14 amino acids long. Here the CDR3 DNA reads TGTGCCAGCAGTGAATTGGTCTTGAACACTGAAGCTTTCTCT. Residues: CASSELVLNTEAFS.

In its sample, this clonotype was seen many times. The rearrangement links TRBV2 to TRBJ1-1; tentatively, D is TRBD1 (6 bases). This CDR3 is built from 15 residues. The germline V gene encodes CDR1 SNHLY and CDR2 FYNNEI. Deletions cut 6 bases from V and 1 base from J, with 15 bases between. The DNA of the CDR3 is TGTGCCAGCAGCAAAAGTCCGGGACAGAACACTGAAGCTTTCTTT. Protein sequence: CASSKSPGQNTEAFF. Looking up the rest from reference TRBV2 and TRBJ1-1 gives the full variable domain: EPEVTQTPSHQVTQMGQEVILRCVPISNHLYFYWYRQILGQKVEFLVSFYNNEISEKSEIFDDQFSVERPDGSNFTLKIRSTKLEDSAMYFCASSKSPGQNTEAFFGQGTRLTVV.

Ten or more counts support this clonotype. In nucleotides, the CDR3 is TGTGCCAGCAGCTTAGGGGGTCATGGAAACACCATATATTTT. Its translation is CASSLGGHGNTIYF. This rearrangement joins TRBV11-2 to TRBJ1-3, with unresolved D. The ends were cut back, 1 base at V and 3 bases at J, with 7 bases in the middle. Germline V lookup: CDR1 SGHAT, CDR2 FQNNGV. CDR3 size: 14 residues.

This rearrangement joins TRBV3-1 to TRBJ2-1; TRBD2 is a possible D gene (6 bases). Germline V gene lookup returns CDR1 LGHDT and CDR2 YNNKEL (reference sequence). The CDR3 length is 16 residues. V was pared by 5 bases and J by 6 bases, with 20 bases between. Written as DNA, the CDR3 is TGTGCCAGCAGCGCTGAACGGAGGGGAACGGGCAATGAGCAGTTCTTC. Residues: CASSAERRGTGNEQFF.